This entry describes one TCR beta chain. Only a few counts were recorded for this clone. Its antigen specificity is not known. Nothing much larger sits one base from this clone, and base qualities are not available. The same CDR3 also results from other DNA sequences found in this sample. Germline trimming: 4 bases from V, 10 bases from J; junction bases outside gene matches: 6. Sequences SGHTA (CDR1) and FQGNSA (CDR2) are obtained from the germline V gene. The CDR3 numbers 14 residues from cysteine through phenylalanine. The DNA shown is the 42-base CDR3, in frame from base 1. Donors formed part of the validation cohort, which comprised fewer than 150 subjects and was distinct from the first cohort of some 700 subjects. These data are taken from a study of cytomegalovirus exposure and HLA in healthy donors (dated by TCRdb to about 2017). In terms of the full investigation: The roughly 670 repertoires of the first cohort and the roughly 110 validation repertoires were produced on the same platform, according to a later analysis. The study was designed to test whether signatures of past pathogen exposure could be identified by cataloging public T cell receptors. In addition to the first cohort of 666 subjects, a separate validation cohort of some 120 different subjects was used. To predict cytomegalovirus infection status, the study brought together high-throughput TCR immunosequencing, statistical association of individual TCRs with disease status, and machine learning. Points the paper makes about the study in general: It was suggested by the authors that the approach could potentially be generalized to other disease states and immunological phenotypes. While some public TCRs were present in many individuals, most TCR sequences turned up only very rarely across donors. In vitro tests confirmed that a few of the cytomegalovirus-associated TCR beta chains recognize cytomegalovirus antigens. The classifier was reported to diagnose cytomegalovirus status with high specificity and sensitivity in both the original and validation cohorts. In a later analysis, TCRs clustered in the first cohort were found to also tend to co-occur in the 110 or so validation repertoires, with approximately 93% of cluster scores above 0. A later analysis lacked HLA typing for the validation cohort, so it scored co-occurrence in that cohort across all 110 or so repertoires. The study listed approximately 150 TCR beta chains as associated with cytomegalovirus.

Library preparation employed the immunoSEQ multiplex PCR assay. The authors' analysis ran thus. A statistical classification framework was built to diagnose cytomegalovirus status from the catalog of TCR beta chain sequences. In TCRdb, the immuneACCESS table is reduced to in-frame sequences with V and J assigned. These tables do not hold every clone; where another copy was compared, an unresolved V gene accounts for under half, and the others remain unexplained. D and trimming come from the DNA, and the V and J calls and clone size come from that table. In this sample the table shows about 220,000 clones, just under 90% of which occur a single time. The ten largest clones capture approximately 2.5% of the sample.

The sample comprised PBMCs. Recombination connected TRBV7-2 to TRBJ1-6; TRBD1 aligns with 8 central bases. The origin of this receptor is a man between 18 and 35 years old in good health and CMV-seronegative. The CDR3 has the sequence CASSSDRGHSPLHF. In nucleotide form, the sequence is TGTGCCAGCAGCTCCGACAGGGGTCACTCACCCCTCCACTTT.